The source of this TCR beta chain is a study of cytomegalovirus exposure and HLA in healthy donors. Study findings and constraints: Accounts indicate the classifier identified cytomegalovirus status with strong specificity and sensitivity.

Sequencing was performed with immunoSEQ multiplex PCR; in TCRdb, only in-frame clones are kept and a portion is missing. Of under 200,000 clones in the sample, about 95% are singletons; the top ten hold about 0.89%. Concerning this clone: Its specificity is unknown.

The receptor was derived from a young woman in good health and CMV-seronegative. Input material: PBMCs.

CDR3 loop: CASSQDFRPGGPSYNSPLHF. The CDR3 bases are TGCGCCAGCAGCCAAGATTTCCGTCCAGGGGGTCCCTCCTATAATTCACCCCTCCACTTT. V is TRBV4-1 and J is TRBJ1-6, with 7 bases fitting TRBD1. Germline V gene sequence: CDR1 MGHRA, CDR2 YSYEKL. This CDR3 contains 20 residues. J lost 0 bases, V lost 0 bases, and 11 bases had no gene match.